This TCR beta chain was retrieved from a study of Graves' ophthalmopathy and Graves' hyperthyroidism. Amplifying from RNA transcripts, the study obtained TCR beta CDR3 regions. The first round was an RT-PCR with HTBI primers, and the second round was a multiplex PCR. TCRdb reprocessed the multiplex PCR reads with MiXCR, giving one entry per CDR3 protein. The sample contains 45,000 to 60,000 distinct CDR3 sequences, roughly 47% of which appear only once. The CDR3 contains 13 residues. This clonotype appeared once. One base away lies a much larger clone, so this may be a sequencing read error. This sequence was found in an adult woman with Graves' ophthalmopathy. Sequencing was done on a sample of peripheral blood. This chain uses TRBV3-2 with TRBJ2-4; the D call of TRBD1 is as the table states it, not checked on the DNA. TRBV3-2 has pseudogene status. The CDR3 loop is CASSQAGVNSQYF. In nucleotides, the CDR3 is TGTGCCAGCAGCCAAGCAGGGGTAAACAGTCAGTACTTC.